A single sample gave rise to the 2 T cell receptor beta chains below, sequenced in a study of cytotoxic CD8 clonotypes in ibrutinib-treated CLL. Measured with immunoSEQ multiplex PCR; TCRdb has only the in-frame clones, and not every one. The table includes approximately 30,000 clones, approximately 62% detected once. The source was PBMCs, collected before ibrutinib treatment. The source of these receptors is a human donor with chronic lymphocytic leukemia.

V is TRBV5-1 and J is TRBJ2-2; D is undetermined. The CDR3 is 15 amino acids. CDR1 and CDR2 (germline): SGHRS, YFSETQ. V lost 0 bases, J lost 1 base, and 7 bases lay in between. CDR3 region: CASSLASLNTGELFF. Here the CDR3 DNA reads TGCGCCAGCAGCTTGGCCTCGTTGAACACCGGGGAGCTGTTTTTT.

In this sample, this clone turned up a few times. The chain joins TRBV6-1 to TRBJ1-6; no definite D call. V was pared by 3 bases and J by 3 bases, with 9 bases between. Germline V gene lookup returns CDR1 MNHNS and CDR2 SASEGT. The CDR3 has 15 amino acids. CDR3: CASSDTRVYNSPLHF. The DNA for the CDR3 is TGTGCCAGCAGTGACACCCGGGTCTATAATTCACCCCTCCACTTT.